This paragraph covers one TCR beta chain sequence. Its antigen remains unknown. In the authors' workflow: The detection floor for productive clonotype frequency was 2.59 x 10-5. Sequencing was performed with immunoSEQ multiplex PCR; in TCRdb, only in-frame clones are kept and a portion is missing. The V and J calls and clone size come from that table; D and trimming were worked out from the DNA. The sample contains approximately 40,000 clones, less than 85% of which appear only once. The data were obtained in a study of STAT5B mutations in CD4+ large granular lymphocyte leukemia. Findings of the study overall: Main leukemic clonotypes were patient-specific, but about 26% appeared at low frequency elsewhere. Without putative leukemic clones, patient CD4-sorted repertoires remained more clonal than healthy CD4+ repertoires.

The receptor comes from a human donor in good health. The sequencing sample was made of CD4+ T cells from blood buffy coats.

The CDR3 here is CASRITTSTDTQYF. The DNA of the CDR3 is TGTGCCAGCCGGATAACCACTAGCACAGATACGCAGTATTTT. The chain links TRBV18 to TRBJ2-3; no definite D call. This CDR3 has 14 residues. Germline lookup yields CDR1 KGHSH and CDR2 LQKENI. V was pared by 8 bases and J by 0 bases, with 12 bases between.